Given below is one T cell receptor (beta chain) in context. The CDR3 has 13 amino acids. V shed 3 bases and J shed 6 bases, with 9 bases lying between them. Germline V gene sequence: CDR1 MDHEN, CDR2 SYDVKM. The data stem from a study of blood T cell repertoires in COVID-19. Study overall: Researchers got acute and convalescent COVID-19 samples from the United States, Italy and Spain. The analysed material was cDNA or gDNA that came from T cells, B-cell-depleted T cells, or PBMCs.

Study processing details: Reference gene primers were amplified, and this amplification served to estimate nucleated cell counts. Here immunoSEQ multiplex PCR was the method, and the copy in TCRdb shows in-frame clones only, minus some. That table is the source of V, J and clone size, and D and trimming were worked out from the DNA. The data hold 150,000 to 200,000 clones, with about four fifths observed a single time. The chain joins TRBV28 to TRBJ2-1; D possibly corresponds to TRBD1 (6 bases). This receptor was obtained from a man aged 35 to 55 who had recovered from COVID-19. Sequencing was performed on peripheral blood. In DNA form, the CDR3 reads TGTGCCAGCAGTTTGGACAGCCTCAATGAGCAGTTCTTC. It is translated as CASSLDSLNEQFF.